Presented here are 28 T cell receptor beta chains from one specimen sequenced in a study of T cell clones after liver transplantation. The table came from immunoSEQ multiplex PCR; TCRdb's copy has only in-frame clones and leaves some out. This repertoire shows about 74,000 clones, 80% found once; its top ten account for over 0.45%. The sequencing here drew on CD4+ T cells from blood, taken before liver transplant. These TCRs come from a human donor who received a liver transplant.

The rearrangement joins TRBV6-5 to TRBJ2-3, with D hard to call. The CDR3 runs 11 residues. V lost 5 bases and J 4 bases, leaving 4 bases between the germline ends. Germline loops: CDR1 MNHEY, CDR2 SVGAGI. CDR3 nucleotides: TGTGCCAGCAGTCGAGCAGATACGCAGTATTTT. Translation gives CASSRADTQYF.

The rearrangement joins TRBV5-6 to TRBJ1-4; the D is unclear. The length of the CDR3 is 14 residues. Germline CDR1 SGHDT, CDR2 YYEEEE. Deletions cut 1 base from V and 0 bases from J, with 4 bases between. The CDR3 sequence: CASSLRATNEKLFF. CDR3 DNA: TGTGCCAGCAGCTTGAGGGCAACTAATGAAAAACTGTTTTTT.

This sequence joins TRBV12-5 and TRBJ2-5; 7 positions agree with TRBD1. The V segment lost 6 bases and the J segment 0 bases; nucleotides outside the gene matches: 7. Germline CDR1 LGHNT, CDR2 FRNRAP. The CDR3 extends over 15 amino acids. CDR3 DNA: TGTGCTAGTGGCCCCGGACAGGCGCACCAAGAGACCCAGTACTTC. Translated: CASGPGQAHQETQYF. Using reference TRBV12-5 and TRBJ2-5 for the parts outside the CDR3, the full variable domain is DARVTQTPRHKVTEMGQEVTMRCQPILGHNTVFWYRQTMMQGLELLAYFRNRAPLDDSGMPKDRFSAEMPDATLATLKIQPSEPRDSAVYFCASGPGQAHQETQYFGPGTRLLVL.

This chain links TRBV6-5 with TRBJ2-3; D uncertain. This CDR3 has 14 residues. The V gene's germline CDR1 is MNHEY and CDR2 SVGAGI. The V end was cut by 3 bases, the J end by 2 bases, with 9 bases between. The CDR3 DNA reads TGTGCCAGCAGTTATTCGACTTACACAGATACGCAGTATTTT. This encodes CASSYSTYTDTQYF.

The chain is built from TRBV5-1 and TRBJ1-1; TRBD1 matches at 8 bases. V shed 1 base, J shed 5 bases, and the junction held 4 bases outside the gene matches. This CDR3 has 14 residues. Germline-derived CDR1 and CDR2 are SGHRS and YFSETQ. CDR3 in DNA: TGCGCCAGCAGCTTGACAGGGGGTGAGACTGAAGCTTTCTTT. It is translated as CASSLTGGETEAFF. Drawing the rest from reference TRBV5-1 and TRBJ1-1, the complete variable domain is KAGVTQTPRYLIKTRGQQVTLSCSPISGHRSVSWYQQTPGQGLQFLFEYFSETQRNKGNFPGRFSGRQFSNSRSEMNVSTLELGDSALYLCASSLTGGETEAFFGQGTRLTVV.

This clone was detected only once. V and J are TRBV27 and TRBJ2-2, with TRBD2 matching 11 bases. Germline V gene lookup returns CDR1 MNHEY and CDR2 SMNVEV (reference sequence). V trimming: 7 bases; J trimming: 2 bases; junction bases outside the gene matches: 6. The CDR3 is 16 amino acids. The CDR3 DNA reads TGTGCCAGCAAGCTAGCGGGAGGCGGTAACACCGGGGAGCTGTTTTTT. Translated, it gives CASKLAGGGNTGELFF.

The rearrangement joins TRBV7-2 to TRBJ2-7, with TRBD2 identical over 8 bases. Looked up from germline, CDR1 is SGHTA and CDR2 is FQGNSA. CDR3 length: 14 amino acids. Trimming cost V 4 bases and J 4 bases; bases outside gene matches: 6. The CDR3 region has the DNA TGTGCCAGCAGCTCCAGCGGGAGAGGTTACGAGCAGTACTTC. This gives the protein CASSSSGRGYEQYF.

The V gene is TRBV19, the J gene TRBJ1-4; D unclear. V was trimmed by 6 bases and J by 5 bases, leaving 19 bases between them. There are 16 residues in the CDR3. Germline V gene lookup returns CDR1 LNHDA and CDR2 SQIVND (reference sequence). CDR3: CASRVYGVGGNEKLFF. CDR3 nucleotide sequence: TGTGCCAGTAGAGTTTATGGGGTCGGAGGAAATGAAAAACTGTTTTTT.

This chain links TRBV5-1 with TRBJ2-7; 9 nucleotides align to TRBD1. Unmatched junction bases numbered 11, after V lost 7 bases and J lost 0 bases. The CDR3 consists of 16 residues. The V gene's germline CDR1 is SGHRS and CDR2 YFSETQ. The CDR3 here is CASGPKPQGASYEQYF. CDR3 nucleotides: TGCGCCAGCGGACCGAAGCCACAGGGGGCCTCCTACGAGCAGTACTTC.

This chain uses TRBV6-1 with TRBJ2-7, with D perhaps TRBD1 (5 bases). Germline CDR1 is MNHNS and CDR2 is SASEGT. V was trimmed by 6 bases and J by 3 bases, leaving 18 bases between them. CDR3 size: 15 residues. CDR3 DNA sequence: TGTGCCAGCAGGGAGTCCGAGACAGCAGACTACGAGCAGTACTTC. This translates into CASRESETADYEQYF.

This clone was seen a handful of times. V and J are TRBV9 and TRBJ1-3; D is uncertain. The CDR3 consists of 14 residues. The germline V gene encodes CDR1 SGDLS and CDR2 YYNGEE. The V and J ends lost 0 bases and 4 bases respectively, with 8 bases between them. The CDR3 nucleotides are TGTGCCAGCAGCGTAGTCGAAGGGGGAAACACCATATATTTT. Its translation: CASSVVEGGNTIYF.

The V call is TRBV9, the J call TRBJ2-7; D remains unclear. Trimming pared 4 bases from V and 2 bases from J, leaving 13 bases between. The CDR3 runs to 14 residues. CDR1 and CDR2 from the germline V gene are SGDLS and YYNGEE. CDR3 DNA sequence: TGTGCCAGCAGCCTCCATGGGCAGGCCTACGAGCAGTACTTC. Amino acids: CASSLHGQAYEQYF.

J is TRBJ2-5 and V is TRBV4-3; no clear D. The V end was cut by 4 bases, the J end by 5 bases, with 17 bases between. This CDR3 has 15 amino acids. CDR1 is LGHNA, CDR2 YSLEER, per germline. CDR3 bases: TGCGCCAGCAGCCGTACGTATGGGATTACGGAGACCCAGTACTTC. Its protein is CASSRTYGITETQYF.

The chain links TRBV7-9 to TRBJ2-7; TRBD1 might be the D (5 bases). This CDR3 is built from 13 residues. Germline-derived CDR1 and CDR2 are SEHNR and FQNEAQ (reference sequence). With 6 bases removed from V and 2 bases from J, the gap between germline ends came to 11 bases. This CDR3 reads CASSKQEAYEQYF. The CDR3 DNA reads as TGTGCCAGCAGTAAACAGGAAGCCTACGAGCAGTACTTC.

The chain has TRBV29-1 and TRBJ1-2, with D tentatively TRBD1 (5 bases). Germline assignment: CDR1 SQVTM and CDR2 ANQGSEA. V gave up 6 bases and J gave up 4 bases, with 21 bases separating them. This CDR3 contains 15 residues. CDR3 protein: CSVGQLATAGYGYTF. DNA of the CDR3: TGCAGCGTGGGGCAACTGGCGACGGCGGGCTATGGCTACACCTTC.

The chain recombines TRBV30 with TRBJ1-4; 7 positions agree with TRBD1. Germline CDR1 is GTSNPN and CDR2 is SVGIG (reference sequence). V lost 0 bases and J lost 4; bases outside the gene matches: 5. The CDR3 is 15 amino acids. The chain's CDR3 is CAWSVPDRRNEKLFF. The DNA for the CDR3 is TGTGCCTGGAGTGTACCGGACAGGCGTAATGAAAAACTGTTTTTT.

This chain connects TRBV15 to TRBJ2-7; D might be TRBD1 (5 bases). Between the trimmed V and J ends, which lost 7 bases and 6 bases, there was a span of 16 bases. CDR3 length equals 13 residues. The germline V gene encodes CDR1 LNHNV and CDR2 YYDKDF (reference sequence). In DNA form, the CDR3 reads TGTGCCACCACTACCGTCCCAGGGCGCGAGCAGTACTTC. Translation: CATTTVPGREQYF.

The chain links TRBV30 to TRBJ2-7; maybe TRBD2 (5 bases). The CDR3 covers 13 residues. V lost 0 bases and J lost 2, with 8 bases in between. CDR1 is GTSNPN, CDR2 SVGIG, per germline (reference sequence). CDR3 in amino acids: CAWSVRTPYEQYF. CDR3 nucleotide sequence: TGTGCCTGGAGTGTACGGACTCCCTACGAGCAGTACTTC.

This chain connects TRBV5-1 to TRBJ2-1; 16 bases match TRBD2. CDR3 length: 16 amino acids. J was trimmed by 14 bases and V by 1 base; bases with no gene match: 9. CDR1 is SGHRS and CDR2 is YFSETQ in the germline V gene. Here the CDR3 DNA reads TGCGCCAGCAGCTTGAGCCCCGGGACTAGCGGGAGGGCGGAGTTCTTC. Protein: CASSLSPGTSGRAEFF.

This clone was counted a single time. This chain uses TRBV6-1 with TRBJ2-1; TRBD2 might be the D (6 bases). Germline V gene data show CDR1 as MNHNS and CDR2 as SASEGT. V shed 3 bases and J shed 7 bases, with 22 bases lying between them. The CDR3 has 17 residues. CDR3: CASSERGFGSLWNEQFF. The CDR3 DNA sequence: TGTGCCAGCAGTGAGAGAGGATTCGGGAGTCTATGGAATGAGCAGTTCTTC.

The chain combines TRBV10-3 with TRBJ2-7; 10 nucleotides match TRBD2. The V and J ends lost 6 bases and 2 bases, in that order; junction bases with no gene match: 10. Germline CDR1 is ENHRY and CDR2 is SYGVKD. The CDR3 is 16 residues long. This CDR3 is CAISDRGTSAAYEQYF. The CDR3 coding sequence is TGTGCCATCAGCGATAGAGGGACTAGCGCTGCCTACGAGCAGTACTTC.

The chain couples TRBV6-6 to TRBJ1-3; possible D gene TRBD1, 6 bases. Trimming removed 5 bases from V and 4 bases from J, with 18 bases in between. The germline gives CDR1 MNHNY, CDR2 SVGAGI (reference sequence). The CDR3 contains 16 residues. The CDR3 sequence: CASSPTGSRTGNTIYF. In DNA, the CDR3 is TGTGCCAGCAGTCCCACAGGGTCACGGACGGGAAACACCATATATTTT.

This rearrangement joins TRBV29-1 to TRBJ2-5; no definite D call. Germline values: CDR1 SQVTM, CDR2 ANQGSEA. The V and J ends lost 5 bases and 4 bases respectively, with 5 bases between them. The CDR3 totals 10 residues. The CDR3 nucleotides read TGCAGCGTTAAGGTAGAGACCCAGTACTTC. Amino acid sequence: CSVKVETQYF.

The chain combines TRBV30 with TRBJ2-7, with a weak D call TRBD2 (6 bases). The length of the CDR3 is 15 residues. Per the germline V gene, CDR1 is GTSNPN and CDR2 is SVGIG (reference sequence). Trimming removed 5 bases at V and 9 bases at J, with 26 bases between. The CDR3 bases are TGTGCCTGGTTACCCGGGGACTCACATACCCTACGGCAGTACTTC. This sequence encodes CAWLPGDSHTLRQYF.

V usage is TRBV2 and J usage is TRBJ1-2; TRBD1 is a possible D gene (6 bases). The CDR3 runs 12 residues. V was shortened by 5 bases and J by 3 bases, with 7 bases between the two germline ends. Per germline, CDR1 SNHLY and CDR2 FYNNEI. CDR3: CASSRQDYGYTF. The CDR3 DNA sequence: TGTGCCAGCAGTCGACAGGACTATGGCTACACCTTC.

The rearrangement joins TRBV5-4 to TRBJ2-1; 7 bases are a match to TRBD1. The CDR3 extends over 14 amino acids. V lost 1 base to trimming and J lost 4 bases; unmatched junction nucleotides: 2. CDR1 and CDR2 (germline): SGHNT, YYREEE (reference sequence). CDR3 DNA sequence: TGTGCCAGCAGCTTGCGGACAGGATACAATGAGCAGTTCTTC. It translates to CASSLRTGYNEQFF.

This sequence joins TRBV15 and TRBJ2-7, with D unresolved. The CDR3 loop spans 13 amino acids. Germline V lookup: CDR1 LNHNV, CDR2 YYDKDF (reference sequence). V was shortened by 0 bases and J by 6 bases, with 9 bases between the two germline ends. The CDR3 here is CATSRDWPGEQYF. Here the CDR3 DNA reads TGTGCCACCAGCAGAGATTGGCCAGGCGAGCAGTACTTC.

V and J are TRBV28 and TRBJ1-4, with TRBD1 matching 11 bases. CDR3 length equals 15 residues. Germline values: CDR1 MDHEN, CDR2 SYDVKM. The ends lost 5 bases at V and 7 bases at J; junction bases unmatched: 6. The CDR3 spells CASSPPGTGGEKLFF. CDR3 in DNA: TGTGCCAGCAGTCCTCCCGGGACAGGGGGTGAAAAACTGTTTTTT.